This TCR beta chain was identified during a study of T-cell memory formation after mild COVID-19. The study's findings and limits: Whether day 37 second-wave clones are SARS-CoV-2-specific was not confirmed.

TCRdb re-analysed the 5' RACE reads in MiXCR, keeping a single row per CDR3 protein. The sample holds more than 350,000 distinct CDR3 sequences, about 16% seen once. Looked up from germline, CDR1 is LNHNV and CDR2 is YYDKDF (reference sequence). Trimming left V 4 bases short and J 4 bases short, with 11 bases between. This CDR3 is built from 14 residues. In the case of this clonotype: The antigen is not known.

Sequencing input: PBMCs or a T cell subset sorted from them (not recorded which). This chain uses TRBV15 with TRBJ1-5, with a tentative D call TRBD1 (5 bases). This clonotype was sampled from a young man who had mild COVID-19 (a few samples of this study predate the infection). Cell type and time point are not known. The DNA of the CDR3 is TGTGCCACCAGCACAGAAGGGGAGAATCAGCCCCAGCATTTT. This sequence encodes CATSTEGENQPQHF.